The source of this T cell receptor beta chain is a study of CD8+ T cells in alopecia areata. RNA was isolated and reverse transcribed to cDNA, the sequencing template. Method: immunoSEQ multiplex PCR; TCRdb's copy keeps in-frame clones and lacks some. The data contain about 110,000 clones, less than 90% of them singletons. Overall study results and limits: Links between baseline CD8+ expansion and response need larger treated cohorts.

Worth noting for this clone: The target antigen is unknown.

Trimming left V 1 base short and J 3 bases short, with 6 bases between. Looked up from germline, CDR1 is SGHDN and CDR2 is FVKESK. The CDR3 length is 13 residues. Treatment here: oral pan-JAK inhibitor, 5-10 mg twice daily. Alopecia areata patients gave lesional scalp punch biopsies and peripheral blood samples. PBMCs, the starting material, were the source of sorted CD4+ and CD8+ T cells. This TCR was sampled from a human donor with alopecia areata. The sample consisted of CD8+ T cells sorted from blood, taken at week 24, from a patient treated with tofacitinib. V and J are TRBV14 and TRBJ1-2; D remains ambiguous. The CDR3 region is CASSQGGYYGYTF. The CDR3 coding sequence is TGTGCCAGCAGCCAAGGGGGTTACTATGGCTACACCTTC.